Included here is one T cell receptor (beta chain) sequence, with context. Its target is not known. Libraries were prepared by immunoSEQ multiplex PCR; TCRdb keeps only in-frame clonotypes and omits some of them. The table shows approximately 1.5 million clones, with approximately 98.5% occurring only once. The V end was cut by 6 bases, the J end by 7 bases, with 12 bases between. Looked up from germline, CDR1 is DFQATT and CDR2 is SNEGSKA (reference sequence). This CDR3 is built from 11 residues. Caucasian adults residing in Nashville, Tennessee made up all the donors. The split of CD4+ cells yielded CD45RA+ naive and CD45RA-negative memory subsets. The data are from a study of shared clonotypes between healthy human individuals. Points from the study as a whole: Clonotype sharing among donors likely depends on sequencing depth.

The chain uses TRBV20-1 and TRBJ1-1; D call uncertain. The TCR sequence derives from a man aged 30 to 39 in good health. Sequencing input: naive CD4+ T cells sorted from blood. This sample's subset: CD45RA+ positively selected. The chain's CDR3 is CSATDTGEAFF. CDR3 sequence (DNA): TGCAGTGCAACCGACACGGGTGAAGCTTTCTTT.